A selection of T cell receptor beta chains follows, all from one sample in a study of vaccination effects on CD4 cells after COVID-19. No cognate antigen is known for these TCRs. Method: immunoSEQ multiplex PCR; TCRdb's copy keeps in-frame clones and lacks some. The sample shows about 27,000 clones, roughly 73% of them seen only once. Source: CD4+ T cells from PBMCs cultured with HCoV-NL63 spike peptides, taken before COVID-19 vaccination. The receptors were sampled from a human donor who received a COVID-19 vaccine. CDR3s include the opening cysteine and the closing phenylalanine or tryptophan. A D gene is named only where the DNA matches it firmly. Clone size is given for some rows only: seen once, a few or many times, or a class if the clone is expanded.

v_call	j_call	clone_size	d_call	cdr3_nt	cdr3_aa
TRBV7-2	TRBJ1-2	once	-	TGTGCCAGCAGCTTTAGGCAGGCCTATGGCTACACCTTC	CASSFRQAYGYTF
TRBV28	TRBJ1-6	-	-	TGTGCCAGCAGTTCCCAGGGAAATAATTCACCCCTCCACTTT	CASSSQGNNSPLHF
TRBV4-1	TRBJ1-4	-	TRBD1	TGCGCCAGCAGCCACCCTGACAGGGACGATGAAAAACTGTTTTTT	CASSHPDRDDEKLFF
TRBV12-3/TRBV12-4	TRBJ1-2	once	-	TGTGCCAGCAGTTTCGTCAGGGATGGCTACACCTTC	CASSFVRDGYTF
TRBV20-1	TRBJ2-7	-	-	TGCAGTGCCAGCCGGACGCACGAGCAGTACTTC	CSASRTHEQYF
TRBV11-2	TRBJ2-3	-	-	TGTGCCAGCAGCTTAATGGGGACGCAGTATTTT	CASSLMGTQYF
TRBV7-9	TRBJ1-3	-	TRBD1	TGTGCCAGCAGCTTATGGAGGGCCACAGGGGACGACTCTGGAAACACCATATATTTT	CASSLWRATGDDSGNTIYF
TRBV14	TRBJ2-1	once	TRBD1	TGTGCCAGCAGCCAAGTACAGGGGTCGAGGAATGAGCAGTTCTTC	CASSQVQGSRNEQFF
TRBV28	TRBJ1-1	few	-	TGTGCCAGCAGTTTGGGTAGGCAGAGCGAGAGAGCTTTCTTT	CASSLGRQSERAFF
TRBV30	TRBJ1-1	once	-	TGTGCCTGGAGTCACAAAGGGAACACTGAAGCTTTCTTT	CAWSHKGNTEAFF
TRBV10-3	TRBJ2-1	-	-	TGTGCCATCAGTGAACCCGGGAGTAGGGAGTTCTTC	CAISEPGSREFF
TRBV19	TRBJ2-2	few	-	TGTGCCCTCGAAGGGAGGTTGGCCGGGGAGCTGTTTTTT	CALEGRLAGELFF
TRBV2	TRBJ1-2	-	TRBD1	TGTGCCAGCAGTGAAGCCGGGACAGGGGTCTATGGCTACACCTTC	CASSEAGTGVYGYTF
TRBV28	TRBJ1-1	few	-	TGTGCCAGCAGTCCGAGAGGCTCTGAAGCTTTCTTT	CASSPRGSEAFF
TRBV12-3/TRBV12-4	TRBJ2-5	-	-	TGTGCCAGCAGTACAGGAGGGGAGACCCAGTACTTC	CASSTGGETQYF
TRBV11-3	TRBJ2-5	-	-	TGTGCCAGCAGCTTAGGGACTCGATTACAAGAGACCCAGTACTTC	CASSLGTRLQETQYF
TRBV6-2/TRBV6-3	TRBJ2-7	-	-	TGTGCCAGCAGTCACCGGGACACCCGCCAACGTCCGTACTTC	CASSHRDTRQRPYF
TRBV4-1	TRBJ2-1	once	TRBD2	TGCGCCAGCAGCCAAGATCTAGCGGGGGGCTGGGAGCAGTTCTTC	CASSQDLAGGWEQFF
TRBV5-1	TRBJ2-5	-	-	TGCGCCAGCAGGAGGGTCGGGGAAGAGACCCAGTACTTC	CASRRVGEETQYF
TRBV5-4	TRBJ1-1	few	TRBD1	TGTGCCAGCAGCCCCCGGACAGGGGACACTGAAGCTTTCTTT	CASSPRTGDTEAFF
TRBV15	TRBJ1-6	-	-	TGTGCCACCAGCAGAAAACAGGGCTCTTATTCACCCCTCCACTTT	CATSRKQGSYSPLHF
TRBV5-5	TRBJ1-2	-	-	TGTGCCAGCACGCCGGCTACCTCTAACTATGGCTACACCTTC	CASTPATSNYGYTF
TRBV3-1/TRBV3-2	TRBJ2-5	-	-	TGTGCCAGCAGCCCCTCGGACTGGGAGACCCAGTACTTC	CASSPSDWETQYF
TRBV7-2	TRBJ2-5	-	TRBD1	TGTGCCAGCAGCTTAGCGGGAACCGGGACAGGGGGTGAGACCCAGTACTTC	CASSLAGTGTGGETQYF
TRBV4-3	TRBJ1-1	-	-	TGCGCCAGCAGCCAAGATTGGAGGCAGAACACTGAAGCTTTCTTT	CASSQDWRQNTEAFF
TRBV9	TRBJ2-1	-	-	TGTGCCAGCAGCGGGACTTCCGGGCGCGATGAGCAGTTCTTC	CASSGTSGRDEQFF
TRBV28	TRBJ2-7	-	-	TGTGCCAGCAGTTTAGGCCCTACAGGGGGGGTCCACGAGCAGTACTTC	CASSLGPTGGVHEQYF
TRBV11-2	TRBJ1-6	-	-	TGTGCCAGCAGCCAGTGGGGAGGTGCGAGTAATTCACCCCTCCACTTT	CASSQWGGASNSPLHF
TRBV11-2	TRBJ1-2	-	-	TGTGCCAGCAGCTGGGAAGCAAAGAGCAACTATGGCTACACCTTC	CASSWEAKSNYGYTF
TRBV27	TRBJ1-5	-	-	TGTGCCAGCAGTTTATCGTTGGGGCAGCCCCAGCATTTT	CASSLSLGQPQHF
TRBV30	TRBJ2-6	-	TRBD1	TGTGCCTACCTGAAGGGGGCCCTAAGCTCTGGGGCCAACGTCCTGACTTTC	CAYLKGALSSGANVLTF
TRBV18	TRBJ2-1	once	TRBD2	TGTGCCAGCTCACCACCATCCGGGACTAGCGGGGGGTTGAAAGGCGAGCAGTTCTTC	CASSPPSGTSGGLKGEQFF
TRBV4-3	TRBJ1-4	-	-	TGCGCCAGCAGCCAATTGACGCTGGGGGCGGCTAATGAAAAACTGTTTTTT	CASSQLTLGAANEKLFF
TRBV10-3	TRBJ1-2	-	TRBD1	TGTGCCATCAGTGGGCCGGACAGGGGGCGGCAGGGCTACACCTTC	CAISGPDRGRQGYTF
TRBV3-1/TRBV3-2	TRBJ2-5	-	TRBD1	TGTGCCAGCAGCCAAGACTGGCGACAGGGAGAGACCCAGTACTTC	CASSQDWRQGETQYF
TRBV2	TRBJ1-3	few	-	TGTGCCAGCAGTGAATCGCAGGGCGCGGGAAACACCATATATTTT	CASSESQGAGNTIYF
TRBV5-4	TRBJ2-1	-	-	TGTGCCAGCAGTCGGGGGAAGGGATACAATGAGCAGTTCTTC	CASSRGKGYNEQFF
TRBV5-1	TRBJ2-2	-	-	TGCGCCAGCAGCTTGGGAAACCAGGGGGAGCTGTTTTTT	CASSLGNQGELFF
TRBV14	TRBJ1-1	few	-	TGTGCCAGCAGCCCGCAATACGGGCCTGAAGCTTTCTTT	CASSPQYGPEAFF
TRBV9	TRBJ2-2	once	-	TGTGCCAGCAGCTTTTGGACAGTGAACACCGGGGAGCTGTTTTTT	CASSFWTVNTGELFF
TRBV18	TRBJ2-3	once	-	TGTGCCAGCTCACCACGCCAGCTTACTAGCACAGATACGCAGTATTTT	CASSPRQLTSTDTQYF
TRBV5-1	TRBJ1-2	few	TRBD1	TGCGCCAGCAGCCGCGGGGACAGCAACTATGGCTACACCTTC	CASSRGDSNYGYTF
TRBV5-1	TRBJ2-5	-	-	TGCGCCAGCAGCTTGAGGGGGGGACAGTTTGGGGGAGAGACCCAGTACTTC	CASSLRGGQFGGETQYF
TRBV15	TRBJ1-5	few	TRBD1	TGTGCCACCAGCAGAGACCGGACAGGGGGCGCGCCCCAGCATTTT	CATSRDRTGGAPQHF
TRBV15	TRBJ1-3	-	-	TGTGCCACCAGTCCCGTTCGGGGGTCAGGAAACACCATATATTTT	CATSPVRGSGNTIYF
TRBV5-4	TRBJ2-1	-	TRBD1	TGTGCCAGCAGCTCCGGGACAGGAGCCTCCTACAATGAGCAGTTCTTC	CASSSGTGASYNEQFF
TRBV3-1/TRBV3-2	TRBJ2-2	-	-	TGTGCCAGCAGCCAGAGGTGGACTCCTTACACCGGGGAGCTGTTTTTT	CASSQRWTPYTGELFF
TRBV9	TRBJ2-7	-	-	TGTGCCAGCAGCGTAGATCTCCGTCCTCACGAGCAGTACTTC	CASSVDLRPHEQYF
TRBV4-1	TRBJ1-3	-	-	TGCGCCAGCAGCCAAGAAAGCTCGAGCTCTGGAAACACCATATATTTT	CASSQESSSSGNTIYF
TRBV3-1/TRBV3-2	TRBJ1-4	-	-	TGTGCCAGCAGCCCCACGTCCCTCCTTAATGAAAAACTGTTTTTT	CASSPTSLLNEKLFF
TRBV7-9	TRBJ2-7	-	-	TGTGCCAGCAGCCTCATATACGAGCAGTACTTC	CASSLIYEQYF
TRBV12-5	TRBJ1-2	once	-	TGTGCTAGTGGTTTGGTGGTGGGGAGATTAGCTAACTATGGCTACACCTTC	CASGLVVGRLANYGYTF
TRBV18	TRBJ1-1	few	-	TGTGCCAGCTCACCACTGGGGGATAGTGAAGCTTTCTTT	CASSPLGDSEAFF
TRBV5-8	TRBJ1-5	-	-	TGTGCCAGCAGGGTTGTGAGGGATCAGCCCCAGCATTTT	CASRVVRDQPQHF
TRBV5-1	TRBJ2-1	-	-	TGCGCCAGCAGCTTGGAGCGGGTGGCTTACAATGAGCAGTTCTTC	CASSLERVAYNEQFF
TRBV19	TRBJ1-1	-	-	TGTGCCAGTAGTATTTATCGTGGGGCCGAAGCTTTCTTT	CASSIYRGAEAFF
TRBV7-9	TRBJ1-2	-	TRBD1	TGTGCCAGCAGCATTGGATGGACAGGGGAGGGTGGCTACACCTTC	CASSIGWTGEGGYTF
TRBV6-5	TRBJ2-2	-	-	TGTGCCAGCAGTTACTCGTTAGTCGACACCGGGGAGCTGTTTTTT	CASSYSLVDTGELFF
TRBV20-1	TRBJ1-1	-	TRBD1	TGCAGTGCTAGTGGGCGTACAGGGGACACTGAAGCTTTCTTT	CSASGRTGDTEAFF
TRBV2	TRBJ1-1	few	-	TGTGCCAGCAGTTTGATTAACACTGAAGCTTTCTTT	CASSLINTEAFF